One sample yielded the 12 T cell receptor beta chains listed below, sequenced in a study of blood T cell repertoires in COVID-19. Clones were read by immunoSEQ multiplex PCR, and TCRdb kept only the in-frame ones, dropping some. This table has 260,000 or so clones, 85% appearing once. Material: PBMCs or T cells enriched from blood (not recorded which). These receptors were obtained from a woman in her 50s who had recovered from COVID-19.

In its sample, this clone was seen once. This chain links TRBV24-1 with TRBJ2-3; D not certain. This CDR3 comprises 14 residues. V gave up 4 bases and J gave up 6 bases, with 13 bases separating them. Germline V gives CDR1 KGHDR, CDR2 SFDVKD. The CDR3 protein is CATSEPTAADTQYF. As DNA, the CDR3 is TGTGCCACCAGTGAGCCAACTGCCGCGGATACGCAGTATTTT.

The rearrangement links TRBV27 to TRBJ2-1; TRBD2 agrees at 10 bases. In germline, CDR1 is MNHEY, CDR2 SMNVEV (reference sequence). This CDR3 spans 15 amino acids. Trimming cost V 1 base and J 3 bases; bases outside gene matches: 0. CDR3 sequence (DNA): TGTGCCAGCAGTTTATGGACTAGCGGCTACAATGAGCAGTTCTTC. Translation gives CASSLWTSGYNEQFF.

The V gene is TRBV2, the J gene TRBJ1-5; D call uncertain. The CDR3 contains 15 residues. CDR1 is SNHLY, CDR2 FYNNEI, per germline. V lost 6 bases and J lost 0, with 12 bases in between. The CDR3 loop reads CASSGGRNSNQPQHF. CDR3 bases: TGTGCCAGCAGCGGCGGGAGAAATAGCAATCAGCCCCAGCATTTT.

The chain uses TRBV4-3 and TRBJ1-4, with 7 bases that match TRBD1. Germline CDR1 reads LGHNA; CDR2 reads YSLEER. CDR3 size: 15 residues. V lost 1 base and J lost 7; bases outside the gene matches: 6. The CDR3 DNA is TGCGCCAGCAGCCAAGTCACAGGGGTCAGTGAAAAACTGTTTTTT. Its translation: CASSQVTGVSEKLFF.

The chain uses TRBV4-3 and TRBJ2-1; 8 positions match TRBD2. V was pared by 2 bases and J by 6 bases, with 9 bases of the junction left unmatched. CDR3 length equals 16 residues. Germline lookup yields CDR1 LGHNA and CDR2 YSLEER. The CDR3 DNA reads TGCGCCAGCAGCCAACCGAGCGGGAGATCGGTCAATGAGCAGTTCTTC. Translated: CASSQPSGRSVNEQFF.

The V and J genes are TRBV18 and TRBJ1-6; the D is unclear. V shed 3 bases and J shed 0 bases, with 6 bases lying between them. CDR3 length: 15 amino acids. CDR1 is KGHSH and CDR2 is LQKENI in the germline V gene. CDR3 sequence reads: CASSPVSSYNSPLHF. The CDR3 coding sequence is TGTGCCAGCTCACCCGTTTCCTCCTATAATTCACCCCTCCACTTT.

This clone has only a few counts. The chain recombines TRBV7-6 with TRBJ1-5; D unclear. This CDR3 spans 15 amino acids. The germline V and J ends were trimmed by 5 bases and 2 bases, with 13 bases remaining between them. Germline V gene sequence: CDR1 SGHVS, CDR2 FNYEAQ. CDR3 in amino acids: CASSPGAFGNQPQHF. The CDR3 coding sequence is TGTGCCAGCAGCCCCGGAGCCTTCGGCAATCAGCCCCAGCATTTT.

The rearrangement links TRBV25-1 to TRBJ2-3, with 7 positions matching TRBD2. This CDR3 comprises 14 residues. With V trimmed by 8 bases and J by 2 bases, 7 bases remained unmatched. CDR1 MGHDK and CDR2 SYGVNS come from the germline V gene. The CDR3 loop is CASLGGMTTDTQYF. CDR3 DNA sequence: TGTGCCAGCCTGGGGGGGATGACCACAGATACGCAGTATTTT.

The chain employs TRBV27 and TRBJ2-3, with 7 positions matching TRBD1. The trim removed 6 bases at V and 8 bases at J, leaving 8 bases unmatched. The CDR3 has 13 residues. Looked up from germline, CDR1 is MNHEY and CDR2 is SMNVEV (reference sequence). The CDR3: CASSDQGVVTQYF. DNA of the CDR3: TGTGCCAGCAGCGATCAGGGGGTGGTTACGCAGTATTTT.

The chain joins TRBV7-6 to TRBJ2-7; TRBD2 matches at 9 bases. The V segment lost 5 bases and the J segment 0 bases; nucleotides outside the gene matches: 5. The CDR3 is 15 residues long. Germline V gene sequence: CDR1 SGHVS, CDR2 FNYEAQ. The CDR3 region is CASSPYSGSSYEQYF. The CDR3 region has the DNA TGTGCCAGCAGCCCCTATAGCGGGAGCTCCTACGAGCAGTACTTC.

CDR3 nucleotide sequence: TGCAGCGTCGGACAGGGGCAGGTCTATGGCTACACCTTC. Translated: CSVGQGQVYGYTF. The chain couples TRBV29-1 to TRBJ1-2; the match to TRBD1 covers 9 bases. Germline values: CDR1 SQVTM, CDR2 ANQGSEA. The CDR3 length is 13 residues. Trimming removed 6 bases from V and 4 bases from J; junction bases left unmatched: 6.

The CDR3 sequence: CASSQEMTSGNGNIQYF. The CDR3 nucleotides are TGTGCCAGCAGCCAAGAAATGACTAGCGGAAATGGGAACATTCAGTACTTC. The chain employs TRBV4-2 and TRBJ2-4; 9 positions match TRBD2. The V gene's germline CDR1 is LGHNA and CDR2 YNFKEQ. This CDR3 has 17 residues. V dropped 0 bases and J dropped 7; count of bases not matched to a gene: 10.